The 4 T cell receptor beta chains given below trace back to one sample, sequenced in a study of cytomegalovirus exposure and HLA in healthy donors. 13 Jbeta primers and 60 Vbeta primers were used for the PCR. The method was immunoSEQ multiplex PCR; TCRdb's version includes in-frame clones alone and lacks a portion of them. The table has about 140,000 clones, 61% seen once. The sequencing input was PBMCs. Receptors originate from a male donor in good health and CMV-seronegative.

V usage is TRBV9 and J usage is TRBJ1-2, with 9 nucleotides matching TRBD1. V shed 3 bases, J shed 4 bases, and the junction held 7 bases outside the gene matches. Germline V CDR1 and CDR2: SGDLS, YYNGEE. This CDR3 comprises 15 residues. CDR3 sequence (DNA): TGTGCCAGCAGCGGGAGACAGGGGGACTTCTATGGCTACACCTTC. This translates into CASSGRQGDFYGYTF. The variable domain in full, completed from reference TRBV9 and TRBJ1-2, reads DSGVTQTPKHLITATGQRVTLRCSPRSGDLSVYWYQQSLDQGLQFLIQYYNGEERAKGNILERFSAQQFPDLHSELNLSSLELGDSALYFCASSGRQGDFYGYTFGSGTRLTVV.

The CDR3 here is CAWTMGLTNTEAFF. The CDR3 DNA is TGTGCCTGGACCATGGGACTCACGAACACTGAAGCTTTCTTT. The rearrangement links TRBV30 to TRBJ1-1; D is perhaps TRBD1 (5 bases). V was trimmed by 4 bases and J by 1 base, leaving 13 bases between them. Germline CDR1 reads GTSNPN; CDR2 reads SVGIG (reference sequence). The CDR3 has 14 residues.

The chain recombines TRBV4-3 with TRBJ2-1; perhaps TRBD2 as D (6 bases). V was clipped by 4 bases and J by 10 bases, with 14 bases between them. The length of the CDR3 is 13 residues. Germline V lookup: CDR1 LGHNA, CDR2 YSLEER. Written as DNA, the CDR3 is TGCGCCAGCAGCCCTTGGCGGGGCGCCGAGCAGTTCTTC. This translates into CASSPWRGAEQFF.

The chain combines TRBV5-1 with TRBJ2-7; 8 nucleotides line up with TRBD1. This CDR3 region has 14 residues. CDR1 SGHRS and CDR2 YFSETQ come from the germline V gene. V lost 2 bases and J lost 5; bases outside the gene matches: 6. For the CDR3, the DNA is TGCGCCAGCAGCTTTTTCAGGGGGCACGACGAGCAGTACTTC. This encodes CASSFFRGHDEQYF.